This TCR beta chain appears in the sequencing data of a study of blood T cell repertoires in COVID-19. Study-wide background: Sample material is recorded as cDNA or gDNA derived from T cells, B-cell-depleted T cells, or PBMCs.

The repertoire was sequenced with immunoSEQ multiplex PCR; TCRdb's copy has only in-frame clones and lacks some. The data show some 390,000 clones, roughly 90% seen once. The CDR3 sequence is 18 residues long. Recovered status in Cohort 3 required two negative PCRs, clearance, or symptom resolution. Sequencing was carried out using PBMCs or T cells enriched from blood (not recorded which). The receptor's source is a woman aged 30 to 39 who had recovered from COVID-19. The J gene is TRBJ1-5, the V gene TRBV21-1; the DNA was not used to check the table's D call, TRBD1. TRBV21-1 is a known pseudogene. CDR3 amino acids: CASSKATGQGMNNQPQHF. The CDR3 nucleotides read TGTGCCAGCAGCAAAGCGACAGGACAGGGTATGAACAATCAGCCCCAGCATTTT.